Each of the 20 T cell receptor beta chains below was sequenced from the same sample in a study of CXCR3-negative and CXCR3-positive naive CD8 T cells. Findings and limits, study-wide: The TRB CDR3s that CXCR3-positive naive cells carried were more hydrophobic than those of CXCR3-negative naive cells.

No antigen has been assigned to these receptors. Via 5' RACE with UMI labels, TRB cDNA libraries were prepared. For each CDR3 protein, TCRdb gives one entry from its re-call of the 5' RACE reads, without DNA. The sample features roughly 93,000 distinct CDR3 sequences, with around 0.99% in its top ten. The sample comprised naive CXCR3+ CD8+ T cells from blood. Described subset: CD45RO-CCR7+CD27+CD95- naive CD8+ T cells expressing CXCR3 (TNR3+). Source of these receptors: a human donor in good health. Some clones in this sample may be carry-over from other donors' samples.

The chain uses TRBV7-9 and TRBJ1-2; the TRBD1 assignment by TCRdb is unverifiable without DNA. The germline V gene encodes CDR1 SEHNR and CDR2 FQNEAQ (reference sequence). The CDR3 loop spans 16 amino acids. CDR3 residues: CASSLGDRTTFYGYTF.

The chain carries TRBV7-6 and TRBJ2-1; TCRdb indicates TRBD1, and absent DNA this call remains unverified. CDR3 length equals 13 residues. Germline CDR1 and CDR2: SGHVS and FNYEAQ. CDR3 amino acids: CASSRTGKDEQFF.

The chain has TRBV5-1 and TRBJ1-2; the D gene TCRdb calls, TRBD1, cannot be checked with no DNA. This CDR3 has 15 amino acids. The germline V gene encodes CDR1 SGHRS and CDR2 YFSETQ. The CDR3: CASSFWDRGSYGYTF.

The chain recombines TRBV30 with TRBJ2-3. This CDR3 region has 12 residues. Germline values: CDR1 GTSNPN, CDR2 SVGIG (reference sequence). The CDR3 sequence: CAWGPSTDTQYF.

The chain carries TRBV5-1 and TRBJ1-1. The CDR3 loop spans 12 amino acids. Germline CDR1 SGHRS, CDR2 YFSETQ. The CDR3 region is CASREAQTEAFF.

The CDR3 region is CASSTNPPRLNEQFF. The genes are TRBV6-5 and TRBJ2-1; the D call of TRBD1 rests on TCRdb alone, since no DNA is present to check it. CDR1 is MNHEY, CDR2 SVGAGI, per germline. The CDR3 runs to 15 residues.

This chain joins TRBV3-1 and TRBJ2-1; the TCRdb D gene call, TRBD1, has no DNA to confirm it. The CDR3 covers 13 residues. CDR1 and CDR2 (germline): LGHDT, YNNKEL (reference sequence). The chain's CDR3 is CASWGGQHNEQFF.

The genes are TRBV6-2 or TRBV6-3 and TRBJ2-7; TCRdb proposes TRBD1, but this gene call is untestable without DNA. CDR3 length: 15 amino acids. Germline V lookup: CDR1 MNHEY, CDR2 SVGEGT. The CDR3 region is CATSPAPQGAYEQYF.

V and J are TRBV9 and TRBJ2-5. This CDR3 is 16 amino acids long. Germline loops: CDR1 SGDLS, CDR2 YYNGEE. The CDR3 reads CASSPAGDLFQETQYF.

The chain is built from TRBV4-3 and TRBJ1-1; the TCRdb call, TRBD1, lacks DNA for checking. This CDR3 spans 15 amino acids. Germline V gene data show CDR1 as LGHNA and CDR2 as YSLEER. CDR3 residues: CASSQAGTGLSEAFF.

V usage is TRBV5-1 and J usage is TRBJ2-7; the TRBD2 assignment by TCRdb is unverifiable without DNA. This CDR3 is built from 15 residues. Germline V gene data show CDR1 as SGHRS and CDR2 as YFSETQ. This CDR3 reads CASSFSGPSSYEQYF.

The J gene is TRBJ2-4, the V gene TRBV7-2. CDR1 is SGHTA and CDR2 is FQGNSA in the germline V gene. CDR3 length: 12 amino acids. CDR3 sequence: CASSFIWNIQYF.

V is TRBV6-2 or TRBV6-3 and J is TRBJ2-5; the TCRdb D gene call, TRBD1, has no DNA to confirm it. The CDR3 contains 14 residues. Germline CDR1 and CDR2: MNHEY and SVGEGT. CDR3 region: CASSQGLEGETQYF.

The chain carries TRBV28 and TRBJ2-1. CDR1 is MDHEN, CDR2 SYDVKM, per germline. CDR3 length equals 13 residues. The CDR3 region is CASSSTTYNEQFF.

CDR3 sequence reads: CASSLRTGVEGIQYF. The V and J genes are TRBV7-9 and TRBJ2-4; TCRdb selects TRBD1, and the lack of DNA leaves this call unchecked. The germline CDR1 and CDR2 sequences are SEHNR and FQNEAQ (reference sequence). The CDR3 is made up of 15 amino acids.

This chain joins TRBV5-4 and TRBJ2-1; TCRdb's D call of TRBD1 is untestable without DNA. The CDR3 totals 13 residues. CDR1 is SGHNT, CDR2 YYREEE, per germline (reference sequence). CDR3 sequence reads: CASSHRSYNEQFF. The whole variable domain, filled in from reference TRBV5-4 and TRBJ2-1, reads ETGVTQSPTHLIKTRGQQVTLRCSSQSGHNTVSWYQQALGQGPQFIFQYYREEENGRGNFPPRFSGLQFPNYSSELNVNALELDDSALYLCASSHRSYNEQFFGPGTRLTVL.

The gene calls are TRBV18 and TRBJ1-1; TCRdb lists TRBD1, though no DNA is available to test this call. Germline-derived CDR1 and CDR2 are KGHSH and LQKENI. The CDR3 contains 12 residues. CDR3 region: CASSPSGDDAFF.

V is TRBV7-6 and J is TRBJ2-7; as DNA is missing, the TRBD2 call by TCRdb cannot be tested. The length of the CDR3 is 12 residues. CDR1 is SGHVS and CDR2 is FNYEAQ in the germline V gene. The CDR3 loop is CASSPSAYEQYF.

The rearrangement joins TRBV7-3 to TRBJ1-2. Germline assignment: CDR1 SGHTA and CDR2 FQGTGA. This CDR3 has 13 amino acids. The CDR3 here is CASSQDGNYGYTF.

The chain uses TRBV28 and TRBJ2-7; TCRdb's assignment of TRBD1 cannot be checked, as there is no DNA. This CDR3 contains 15 residues. Germline V CDR1 and CDR2: MDHEN, SYDVKM. This CDR3 is CASRASGQGSYEQYF. Full variable domain (remainder filled in from reference TRBV28 and TRBJ2-7): DVKVTQSSRYLVKRTGEKVFLECVQDMDHENMFWYRQDPGLGLRLIYFSYDVKMKEKGDIPEGYSVSREKKERFSLILESASTNQTSMYLCASRASGQGSYEQYFGPGTRLTVT.